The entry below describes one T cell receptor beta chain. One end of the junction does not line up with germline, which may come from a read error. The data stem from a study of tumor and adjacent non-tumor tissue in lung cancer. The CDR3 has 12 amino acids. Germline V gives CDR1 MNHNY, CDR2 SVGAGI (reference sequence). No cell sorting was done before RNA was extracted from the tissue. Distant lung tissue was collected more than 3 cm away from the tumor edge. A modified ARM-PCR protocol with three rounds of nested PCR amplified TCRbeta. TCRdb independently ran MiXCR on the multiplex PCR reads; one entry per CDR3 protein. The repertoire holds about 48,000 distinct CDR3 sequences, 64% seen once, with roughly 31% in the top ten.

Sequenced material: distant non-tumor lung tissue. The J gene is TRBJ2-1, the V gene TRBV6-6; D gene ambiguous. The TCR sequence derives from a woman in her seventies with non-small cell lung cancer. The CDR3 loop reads CTSSYGVNEQFF. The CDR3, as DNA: TGTACCAGCAGTTACGGTGTCAACGAGCAGTTCTTC.